This T cell receptor beta chain is drawn from a study of Graves' ophthalmopathy and Graves' hyperthyroidism. Excluded: other autoimmune disease, uncontrolled infection, pregnancy or lactation. This clonotype was found a few times. Antigen specificity is unknown. The study, taken as a whole, reports: Detection in blood was also observed for most expanded thyroid clonotypes above 0.001 frequency.

Trimming took 4 bases from V and 6 from J, leaving 12 bases between them. The length of the CDR3 is 13 residues. The V gene's germline CDR1 is SGHRS and CDR2 YFSETQ. The sequenced template was RNA, covering the TCR beta CDR3 region. HTBI primers were used in a first-round RT-PCR, which preceded a second-round multiplex PCR. TCRdb re-analysed the multiplex PCR reads in MiXCR, keeping a single row per CDR3 protein. The table shows about 590,000 distinct CDR3 sequences, with roughly 40% occurring only once. The chain recombines TRBV5-1 with TRBJ2-3, with D perhaps given as TRBD1 or TRBD2 (5 bases each). The specimen sequenced was peripheral blood or thyroid tissue (not recorded which). This receptor was taken from an adult man with Graves' hyperthyroidism. CDR3 sequence (DNA): TGCGCCAGCAGCGGGACCCCAGGCGATACGCAGTATTTT. It translates to CASSGTPGDTQYF.